This T cell receptor beta chain comes out of a study of T cell clones after liver transplantation. Study information: HCV positivity affected three of eight recipients; the rest lacked autoimmune or viral indications.

TCRdb's table, derived via immunoSEQ multiplex PCR, lists solely in-frame clones and lacks some. The sample lists approximately 55,000 clones, over 70% occurring once. This clone was counted a single time. Antigen unknown. Overall study results and limits: Migration into the graft, not deletion, may explain lost graft donor-reactive T cells.

The sequencing here drew on CD4+ T cells from blood, taken before liver transplant. The clonotype originates from a human donor who received a liver transplant.

The CDR3 DNA sequence: TGTGCCAGTACCGTAGGAGACAGGGGCTCCTACGAGCAGTACTTC. It yields the protein CASTVGDRGSYEQYF. V and J are TRBV19 and TRBJ2-7; 8 bases fit TRBD1. The junction had 8 bases not matched to a gene; V was cut back by 7 bases and J by 0 bases. This CDR3 spans 15 amino acids. Germline CDR1 reads LNHDA; CDR2 reads SQIVND (reference sequence).